These T cell receptor beta chains were read from a single sample in a study of shared clonotypes between healthy human individuals. TCRdb's table, derived via immunoSEQ multiplex PCR, lists solely in-frame clones and lacks some. Among roughly 700,000 clones listed, roughly 87% were seen once. The sample was memory CD8+ T cells from PBMCs. The receptors were gathered from a man between 18 and 29 years old in good health. Some clones in this sample may be carry-over from other donors' samples. Both conserved end residues are part of each CDR3. A D gene is named only where the DNA matches it firmly. Clone size is shown for a subset of rows, as once, few, many or a class of expanded clone.

d_gene: .
v_gene: TRBV28
abundance: .
j_gene: TRBJ2-7
CDR3aa: CASSLGPGERDAGALGEQYF
CDR3nt: TGTGCCAGCAGTTTAGGGCCGGGGGAGCGGGACGCAGGGGCTCTTGGCGAGCAGTACTTC

d_gene: TRBD2
v_gene: TRBV19
abundance: .
j_gene: TRBJ2-7
CDR3aa: CASSIIAGSNEQYF
CDR3nt: TGTGCCAGTAGTATCATAGCGGGTAGCAACGAGCAGTACTTC

d_gene: .
v_gene: TRBV27
abundance: .
j_gene: TRBJ1-4
CDR3aa: CASSLLGGGATNEKLFF
CDR3nt: TGTGCCAGCAGTTTATTAGGGGGAGGCGCAACTAATGAAAAACTGTTTTTT

d_gene: .
v_gene: TRBV2
abundance: once
j_gene: TRBJ2-7
CDR3aa: CASSEVVEGRSYEQYF
CDR3nt: TGTGCCAGCAGTGAAGTCGTGGAGGGCAGATCCTACGAGCAGTACTTC

d_gene: .
v_gene: TRBV5-3
abundance: .
j_gene: TRBJ2-7
CDR3aa: CARSPGATGVHEQYF
CDR3nt: TGTGCCAGAAGCCCGGGGGCTACAGGGGTTCACGAGCAGTACTTC

d_gene: .
v_gene: TRBV27
abundance: .
j_gene: TRBJ2-7
CDR3aa: CASSLSAGRSYEQYF
CDR3nt: TGTGCCAGCAGTTTATCTGCCGGGCGCTCCTACGAGCAGTACTTC

d_gene: .
v_gene: TRBV4-1
abundance: .
j_gene: TRBJ2-2
CDR3aa: CASSQDPRNTGELFF
CDR3nt: TGCGCCAGCAGCCAAGATCCCAGGAACACCGGGGAGCTGTTTTTT

d_gene: .
v_gene: TRBV4-2
abundance: .
j_gene: TRBJ1-1
CDR3aa: CASSPPGPNTEAFF
CDR3nt: TGTGCCAGCAGCCCCCCGGGACCGAACACTGAAGCTTTCTTT

d_gene: .
v_gene: TRBV6-1
abundance: .
j_gene: TRBJ2-7
CDR3aa: CASRGMTRTIYEQYF
CDR3nt: TGTGCCAGCAGGGGAATGACACGCACGATCTACGAGCAGTACTTC

d_gene: .
v_gene: TRBV10-3
abundance: .
j_gene: TRBJ1-2
CDR3aa: CAITPDSLSYGYTF
CDR3nt: TGTGCCATCACTCCGGACAGTTTGAGCTATGGCTACACCTTC

d_gene: TRBD1
v_gene: TRBV27
abundance: .
j_gene: TRBJ2-7
CDR3aa: CASSIAPGQGGDGQYF
CDR3nt: TGTGCCAGCAGCATTGCACCGGGACAGGGGGGGGACGGGCAGTACTTC

d_gene: .
v_gene: TRBV28
abundance: .
j_gene: TRBJ2-7
CDR3aa: CASQGNEQYF
CDR3nt: TGTGCCAGTCAGGGGAATGAGCAGTACTTC

d_gene: .
v_gene: TRBV7-9
abundance: .
j_gene: TRBJ2-5
CDR3aa: CASSPLRGILETQYF
CDR3nt: TGTGCCAGCAGCCCTCTACGGGGGATACTGGAGACCCAGTACTTC

d_gene: .
v_gene: TRBV10-3
abundance: .
j_gene: TRBJ1-2
CDR3aa: CAIRDGLVHGYTF
CDR3nt: TGTGCCATAAGGGACGGACTAGTACATGGCTACACCTTC

d_gene: .
v_gene: TRBV28
abundance: .
j_gene: TRBJ2-5
CDR3aa: CASSLWVTKIQETQYF
CDR3nt: TGTGCCAGCAGTTTATGGGTTACCAAGATACAAGAGACCCAGTACTTC

d_gene: TRBD2
v_gene: TRBV29-1
abundance: .
j_gene: TRBJ2-1
CDR3aa: CSVERTSGRDEQFF
CDR3nt: TGCAGCGTTGAAAGGACTAGCGGGAGGGATGAGCAGTTCTTC

d_gene: .
v_gene: TRBV28
abundance: few
j_gene: TRBJ1-2
CDR3aa: CASSLFPLGDGYTF
CDR3nt: TGTGCCAGCAGTTTATTTCCCCTCGGGGATGGCTACACCTTC

d_gene: .
v_gene: TRBV10-2
abundance: .
j_gene: TRBJ2-4
CDR3aa: CASSEPGRADPKNIQYF
CDR3nt: TGCGCCAGCAGTGAGCCGGGACGGGCCGACCCCAAAAACATTCAGTACTTC

d_gene: .
v_gene: TRBV27
abundance: .
j_gene: TRBJ1-1
CDR3aa: CASSFNAVIGAEAFF
CDR3nt: TGTGCCAGCAGTTTTAATGCAGTGATTGGGGCTGAAGCTTTCTTT

d_gene: .
v_gene: TRBV1
abundance: .
j_gene: TRBJ2-7
CDR3aa: CTSSQASSGKGCEQYF
CDR3nt: TGCACCAGCAGCCAAGCCAGTAGCGGGAAGGGATGCGAGCAGTACTTC

d_gene: .
v_gene: TRBV5-1
abundance: .
j_gene: TRBJ1-1
CDR3aa: CASSPGHLNTEAFF
CDR3nt: TGCGCCAGCAGCCCCGGACATCTGAACACTGAAGCTTTCTTT

d_gene: .
v_gene: TRBV27
abundance: .
j_gene: TRBJ2-6
CDR3aa: CASSSDSQPGANVLTF
CDR3nt: TGTGCCAGCAGTTCCGACAGCCAGCCTGGGGCCAACGTCCTGACTTTC

d_gene: TRBD2
v_gene: TRBV4-1
abundance: .
j_gene: TRBJ2-2
CDR3aa: CASSQRLAGDAGELFF
CDR3nt: TGCGCCAGCAGCCAGCGACTAGCGGGAGATGCCGGGGAGCTGTTTTTT

d_gene: TRBD2
v_gene: TRBV10-3
abundance: .
j_gene: TRBJ2-1
CDR3aa: CAISEGLGLAVDNEQFF
CDR3nt: TGTGCCATCAGTGAAGGGTTGGGACTAGCGGTAGACAATGAGCAGTTCTTC

d_gene: .
v_gene: TRBV7-8
abundance: few
j_gene: TRBJ2-2
CDR3aa: CASSSPSWGRGTGELFF
CDR3nt: TGTGCCAGCAGCTCCCCCTCCTGGGGCCGTGGCACCGGGGAGCTGTTTTTT

d_gene: .
v_gene: TRBV4-3
abundance: once
j_gene: TRBJ1-3
CDR3aa: CASSHSRSRRAGNTIYF
CDR3nt: TGCGCCAGCAGCCACAGTCGCTCAAGAAGGGCTGGAAACACCATATATTTT

d_gene: .
v_gene: TRBV10-3
abundance: .
j_gene: TRBJ2-7
CDR3aa: CAISETGPHEQYF
CDR3nt: TGTGCCATCAGTGAGACAGGGCCGCACGAGCAGTACTTC

d_gene: .
v_gene: TRBV7-8
abundance: .
j_gene: TRBJ2-2
CDR3aa: CASSLGTKVGLFF
CDR3nt: TGTGCCAGCAGCCTTGGGACGAAGGTTGGGCTGTTTTTT

d_gene: .
v_gene: TRBV9
abundance: .
j_gene: TRBJ1-4
CDR3aa: CASSVGSAGRGEKLFF
CDR3nt: TGTGCCAGCAGCGTAGGGTCTGCAGGGAGGGGCGAAAAACTGTTTTTT

d_gene: .
v_gene: TRBV5-1
abundance: .
j_gene: TRBJ2-3
CDR3aa: CASSLATVLGPTDTQYF
CDR3nt: TGCGCCAGCAGCTTGGCCACCGTACTAGGGCCCACAGATACGCAGTATTTT

d_gene: .
v_gene: TRBV4-3
abundance: .
j_gene: TRBJ2-7
CDR3aa: CASSQDSGEGGEQYF
CDR3nt: TGCGCCAGCAGCCAAGATTCGGGTGAGGGGGGCGAGCAGTACTTC

d_gene: .
v_gene: TRBV27
abundance: once
j_gene: TRBJ1-4
CDR3aa: CASSKGQLSTNEKLFF
CDR3nt: TGTGCCAGCAGTAAAGGACAGCTTTCAACTAATGAAAAACTGTTTTTT

d_gene: TRBD1
v_gene: TRBV7-9
abundance: .
j_gene: TRBJ2-5
CDR3aa: CASSSRRDRGKETQYF
CDR3nt: TGTGCCAGCAGCTCCCGCAGGGACAGGGGAAAAGAGACCCAGTACTTC

d_gene: .
v_gene: TRBV19
abundance: once
j_gene: TRBJ1-1
CDR3aa: CASTPLPRAATNTEAFF
CDR3nt: TGTGCCAGTACTCCACTCCCTCGGGCAGCAACGAACACTGAAGCTTTCTTT

d_gene: TRBD1
v_gene: TRBV15
abundance: .
j_gene: TRBJ1-3
CDR3aa: CATSRDETGTSGNTIYF
CDR3nt: TGTGCCACCAGCAGAGATGAGACAGGGACCTCTGGAAACACCATATATTTT

d_gene: .
v_gene: TRBV7-7
abundance: .
j_gene: TRBJ2-7
CDR3aa: CASSLRDGYEQYF
CDR3nt: TGTGCCAGCAGCTTAAGGGACGGCTACGAGCAGTACTTC

d_gene: TRBD2
v_gene: TRBV27
abundance: .
j_gene: TRBJ2-7
CDR3aa: CASSITPAGVLGEQYF
CDR3nt: TGTGCCAGCAGTATTACCCCAGCGGGAGTCTTGGGCGAGCAGTACTTC

d_gene: TRBD1
v_gene: TRBV5-5
abundance: .
j_gene: TRBJ2-2
CDR3aa: CASSWTGGYTGELFF
CDR3nt: TGTGCCAGCAGCTGGACAGGGGGGTACACCGGGGAGCTGTTTTTT

d_gene: .
v_gene: TRBV19
abundance: once
j_gene: TRBJ1-1
CDR3aa: CASSSRGPEAFF
CDR3nt: TGTGCCAGTAGCTCTAGGGGCCCTGAAGCTTTCTTT

d_gene: .
v_gene: TRBV4-3
abundance: .
j_gene: TRBJ2-6
CDR3aa: CASSQDAGSGANVLTF
CDR3nt: TGCGCCAGCAGCCAAGATGCCGGGTCTGGGGCCAACGTCCTGACTTTC

d_gene: TRBD2
v_gene: TRBV7-9
abundance: .
j_gene: TRBJ2-5
CDR3aa: CASSSRLAGGEQETQYF
CDR3nt: TGTGCCAGCAGCTCGAGACTAGCGGGAGGGGAACAAGAGACCCAGTACTTC

d_gene: TRBD2
v_gene: TRBV6-5
abundance: .
j_gene: TRBJ2-3
CDR3aa: CASSLTSGRPDTQYF
CDR3nt: TGTGCCAGCAGCCTCACTAGCGGGAGACCAGATACGCAGTATTTT

d_gene: TRBD2
v_gene: TRBV7-9
abundance: once
j_gene: TRBJ2-1
CDR3aa: CASSPSSGRKGNEQFF
CDR3nt: TGTGCCAGCAGCCCCAGTAGCGGGAGAAAGGGCAATGAGCAGTTCTTC